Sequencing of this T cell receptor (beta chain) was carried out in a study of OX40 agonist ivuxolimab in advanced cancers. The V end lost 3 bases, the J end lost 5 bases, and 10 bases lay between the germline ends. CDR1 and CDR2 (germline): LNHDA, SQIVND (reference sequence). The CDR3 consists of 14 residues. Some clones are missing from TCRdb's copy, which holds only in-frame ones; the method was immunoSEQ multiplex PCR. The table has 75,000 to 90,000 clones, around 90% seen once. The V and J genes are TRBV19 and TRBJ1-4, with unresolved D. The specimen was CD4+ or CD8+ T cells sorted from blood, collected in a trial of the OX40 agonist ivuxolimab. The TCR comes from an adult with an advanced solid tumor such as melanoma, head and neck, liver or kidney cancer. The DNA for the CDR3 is TGTGCCAGTAGTATGGTCGTAAGAAATGAAAAACTGTTTTTT. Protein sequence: CASSMVVRNEKLFF.